Below are 20 T cell receptor beta chains sequenced from a single sample in a study of response to subunit inactivated influenza vaccine. In TCRdb, the RT-PCR reads were re-called with MiXCR into one record per CDR3 protein. The sample contains some 570,000 distinct CDR3 sequences, approximately 11% of which appear only once. The data also belong to a second study, concerning T cells expressing NK-cell markers. Turning to that study: Scientists made TCR beta cDNA using 5'RACE template switching with UMIs.

The material sequenced was PBMCs from blood, taken on the day of vaccination. The receptors originated from a man aged 50 or older who received an inactivated influenza vaccine.

This clonotype has a handful of counts. The V gene is TRBV12-3 or TRBV12-4, the J gene TRBJ2-7; 7 nucleotides align to TRBD2. V was pared by 2 bases and J by 3 bases, with 4 bases of the junction left unmatched. There are 14 residues in the CDR3. The CDR3 spells CASSLQAGLYEQYF. The CDR3 DNA follows: TGTGCCAGCAGTTTACAAGCGGGGCTCTACGAGCAGTACTTC.

This clonotype appeared many times. The chain links TRBV7-9 to TRBJ2-3; TRBD1 matches at 8 bases. This CDR3 is 14 amino acids long. Germline trimming cut 4 bases from V and 4 bases from J; bases unmatched to any gene: 4. Germline values: CDR1 SEHNR, CDR2 FQNEAQ (reference sequence). CDR3 region: CASSSGQGADTQYF. The CDR3 DNA follows: TGTGCCAGCAGCTCCGGACAGGGAGCAGATACGCAGTATTTT.

The chain combines TRBV7-2 with TRBJ1-6; D is ambiguous. The CDR3 loop spans 13 amino acids. Germline CDR1 and CDR2: SGHTA and FQGNSA. V was shortened by 5 bases and J by 19 bases, with 21 bases between the two germline ends. The CDR3 sequence: CASSAQVPHFVHF. CDR3 nucleotides: TGTGCCAGCAGCGCCCAGGTCCCGCATTTCGTTCACTTT.

This clonotype showed up just once. The V and J genes are TRBV6-6 and TRBJ2-3; D unresolved. CDR1 MNHNY and CDR2 SVGAGI come from the germline V gene (reference sequence). This CDR3 region has 10 residues. The V end lost 8 bases, the J end lost 4 bases, and 4 bases lay between the germline ends. The CDR3 sequence is CASRADTQYF. The CDR3 DNA reads TGTGCCAGCCGAGCAGATACGCAGTATTTT.

The chain is built from TRBV7-2 and TRBJ1-5; D possibly corresponds to TRBD1 (5 bases). Trimming took off 2 bases at V and 7 bases at J, with 15 bases between the two ends. Germline-derived CDR1 and CDR2 are SGHTA and FQGNSA. This CDR3 has 15 residues. CDR3 sequence: CASSLYSGGGQPQHF. CDR3 in DNA: TGTGCCAGCAGCTTATATTCCGGGGGAGGGCAGCCCCAGCATTTT.

The CDR3 sequence is CASSYSSGPETQYF. The CDR3 DNA reads as TGTGCCAGCAGTTACTCGAGTGGGCCGGAGACCCAGTACTTC. The chain recombines TRBV6-2 or TRBV6-3 with TRBJ2-5; D gene uncertain. This CDR3 is built from 14 residues. Germline CDR1 is MNHEY and CDR2 is SVGEGT. Trimming stripped 0 bases from V and 5 bases from J, with 10 bases between.

This clonotype was observed once. V is TRBV7-6 and J is TRBJ2-5, with 10 bases that match TRBD2. V lost 5 bases and J lost 5; bases outside the gene matches: 2. The CDR3 runs to 13 residues. Germline lookup yields CDR1 SGHVS and CDR2 FNYEAQ. In DNA, the CDR3 is TGTGCCAGCAGCCAGCGGGAGGGGGAGACCCAGTACTTC. Its translation is CASSQREGETQYF. The variable domain in full, completed from reference TRBV7-6 and TRBJ2-5, reads GAGVSQSPRYKVTKRGQDVALRCDPISGHVSLYWYRQALGQGPEFLTYFNYEAQQDKSGLPNDRFSAERPEGSISTLTIQRTEQRDSAMYRCASSQREGETQYFGPGTRLLVL.

Comments on this clonotype: It may be a read error: a sequence one base away is much more abundant. This sequence joins TRBV12-3 or TRBV12-4 and TRBJ2-7; no clear D gene. The V end was cut by 8 bases, the J end by 4 bases, with 18 bases between. The CDR3 runs to 14 residues. The CDR3 reads CASSPGRPVYEQYF. The CDR3 DNA follows: TGTGCCAGCTCTCCCGGGCGTCCCGTTTACGAGCAGTACTTC.

This clonotype was found a few times. The V call is TRBV6-5, the J call TRBJ1-1; a weak D match, TRBD1 (5 bases). Germline V gene sequence: CDR1 MNHEY, CDR2 SVGAGI. The CDR3 is made up of 14 amino acids. Trimming shortened V by 4 bases and J by 4 bases, and 13 bases separated the two germline ends. For the CDR3, the DNA is TGTGCCAGCAGTTTTGTGGCTGGGGGCACTGAAGCTTTCTTT. Its protein is CASSFVAGGTEAFF.

This clonotype was observed a handful of times. The CDR3 nucleotides read TGTGCCACCAGCAGAGATGAGTGGCTCCAGGGCGACGAGACCCAGTACTTC. As protein: CATSRDEWLQGDETQYF. The genes are TRBV15 and TRBJ2-5; possible D gene TRBD1, 5 bases. The CDR3 consists of 17 residues. Per the germline V gene, CDR1 is LNHNV and CDR2 is YYDKDF (reference sequence). The V gene lost 0 bases and the J gene lost 5 bases, with 19 bases spanning the gap.

The rearrangement uses TRBV7-2 and TRBJ2-3; TRBD2 matches 9 bases. J was trimmed by 2 bases and V by 2 bases; bases with no gene match: 5. This CDR3 has 16 amino acids. Germline lookup yields CDR1 SGHTA and CDR2 FQGNSA. DNA of the CDR3: TGTGCCAGCAGCTTAACAGCTAGCGGGGTCACAGATACGCAGTATTTT. This gives the protein CASSLTASGVTDTQYF.

The rearrangement links TRBV11-2 to TRBJ2-5, with unresolved D. Per the germline V gene, CDR1 is SGHAT and CDR2 is FQNNGV. This CDR3 has 16 residues. V dropped 2 bases and J dropped 2 bases, with 15 bases sitting between them. In nucleotides, the CDR3 is TGTGCCAGCAGCTTAACGTCAGGAAACCCGCAAGAGACCCAGTACTTC. This gives the protein CASSLTSGNPQETQYF.

There are a few counts of this clonotype. The rearrangement joins TRBV6-2 or TRBV6-3 to TRBJ2-2, with 8 bases aligning to TRBD1. The J segment lost 7 bases and the V segment lost 3 bases, leaving 13 bases of the junction unmatched. The CDR3 loop spans 17 amino acids. Germline CDR1 MNHEY, CDR2 SVGEGT. The DNA of the CDR3 is TGTGCCAGCAGTTATTTGGTAGGACAGGGATTCGACGGGGAGCTGTTTTTT. Translating gives CASSYLVGQGFDGELFF.

This clonotype turned up a few times. The chain carries TRBV9 and TRBJ2-3; D remains unclear. With 9 bases removed from V and 6 bases from J, the gap between germline ends came to 8 bases. The germline V gene encodes CDR1 SGDLS and CDR2 YYNGEE. This CDR3 has 10 residues. DNA of the CDR3: TGTGCCATACCCGGGGATACGCAGTATTTT. Translating gives CAIPGDTQYF.

The V and J genes are TRBV20-1 and TRBJ1-2; 7 nucleotides align to TRBD1. The V segment lost 5 bases and the J segment 5 bases; nucleotides outside the gene matches: 8. CDR3 length: 13 residues. In germline, CDR1 is DFQATT, CDR2 SNEGSKA (reference sequence). CDR3 loop: CSADDREGYGYTF. For the CDR3, the DNA is TGCAGTGCTGACGACAGGGAGGGATATGGCTACACCTTC.

The V gene is TRBV5-6, the J gene TRBJ2-2; TRBD2 aligns across 8 bases. The CDR3 is made up of 16 amino acids. Trimming at V came to 4 bases and at J to 5 bases, leaving 10 bases not matched to a gene. Germline loops: CDR1 SGHDT, CDR2 YYEEEE. CDR3 bases: TGTGCCAGCAGCCCGGCGGGTGCGGGGGGTACCGGGGAGCTGTTTTTT. The encoded protein is CASSPAGAGGTGELFF. The full variable domain, its missing parts supplied by reference TRBV5-6 and TRBJ2-2, is DAGVTQSPTHLIKTRGQQVTLRCSPKSGHDTVSWYQQALGQGPQFIFQYYEEEERQRGNFPDRFSGHQFPNYSSELNVNALLLGDSALYLCASSPAGAGGTGELFFGEGSRLTVL.

The rearrangement links TRBV6-2 or TRBV6-3 to TRBJ2-3, with a tentative D call TRBD1 (5 bases). V gave up 5 bases and J gave up 3 bases, with 18 bases separating them. The CDR3 runs 16 residues. CDR1 is MNHEY and CDR2 is SVGEGT in the germline V gene. The CDR3 is CASSPLPGLRTDTQYF. As DNA, the CDR3 is TGTGCCAGCAGTCCATTGCCAGGGCTTCGGACAGATACGCAGTATTTT.

At least ten counts were recorded for this clonotype. This chain uses TRBV12-3 or TRBV12-4 with TRBJ2-3; D may match TRBD1 or TRBD2 (5 bases each). V shed 3 bases and J shed 6 bases, with 16 bases lying between them. CDR3 length: 15 amino acids. This chain's CDR3 is CASSLLGDLADTQYF. The CDR3 bases are TGTGCCAGCAGTTTGTTGGGGGATTTGGCGGATACGCAGTATTTT.

This clonotype was detected only a few times. The chain is built from TRBV4-2 and TRBJ1-3; possibly TRBD1 for D (5 bases). This CDR3 comprises 21 residues. Germline V CDR1 and CDR2: LGHNA, YNFKEQ. V lost 0 bases to trimming and J lost 0 bases, with 24 bases between them. Written as DNA, the CDR3 is TGTGCCAGCAGCCAAGAAATCGGGACCCGATCGATTTTTTCCTCTGGAAACACCATATATTTT. This codes for CASSQEIGTRSIFSSGNTIYF.

This clonotype turned up a few times. The chain couples TRBV5-4 to TRBJ2-5; D unclear. The germline V gene encodes CDR1 SGHNT and CDR2 YYREEE (reference sequence). This CDR3 contains 13 residues. V dropped 2 bases and J dropped 5 bases, with 10 bases sitting between them. CDR3 nucleotide sequence: TGTGCCAGCAGCTTAAGTCCCCCGGAGACCCAGTACTTC. Translation: CASSLSPPETQYF.